The text below deals with one T cell receptor (beta chain). What it binds is not known. These data belong to a study of cytomegalovirus exposure and HLA in healthy donors. Findings of the study overall: Whilst most TCR sequences proved rare, a subset of public TCRs occurred across many donors.

The PCR used 60 Vbeta and 13 Jbeta primers. Data came from immunoSEQ multiplex PCR; TCRdb stores just in-frame clones and leaves some out. Seen here are approximately 130,000 clones, 70% to 80% observed once, and the top ten hold under 2%. Germline V CDR1 and CDR2: MGHDK, SYGVNS. The V segment lost 3 bases and the J segment 3 bases; nucleotides outside the gene matches: 6. The CDR3 runs to 15 residues. This TCR derives from a female donor in good health and CMV-seropositive. This rearrangement joins TRBV25-1 to TRBJ2-7, with 9 bases that match TRBD1. The sequencing sample was made of PBMCs. The chain's CDR3 is CASSDPGQGFYEQYF. The CDR3 bases are TGTGCCAGCAGTGACCCGGGACAGGGATTCTACGAGCAGTACTTC.